The sequence of this T cell receptor beta chain was determined in a study of CD8+CD57+ T cells in acquired aplastic anemia. Study as a whole: Isolated CD4+ and CD8+ cells, once sorted, yielded DNA averaging 3.2 ug.

The study profiled TCR beta VDJ and CDR3 using genomic DNA as template. TCRdb fed the reads into MiXCR, producing one record per CDR3 protein. Found here are 150,000 to 200,000 distinct CDR3 sequences, around 48% of them singletons; the top ten hold about 30%. Study-level findings and limits: Patients and controls shared 25 to 35 CD8+ CDR3 sequences, which appeared highly expressed in patients and within their immunodominant clones.

Details on this clonotype: Its antigen is not identified.

Patients included in sequencing had previously demonstrated CD8+CD57+ cell expansion by flow cytometry. The V gene lost 6 bases and the J gene lost 9 bases, with 8 bases spanning the gap. The V gene's germline CDR1 is LGHDT and CDR2 YNNKEL (reference sequence). This CDR3 spans 11 amino acids. This chain uses TRBV3-1 with TRBJ2-2; D is unresolved. The sequencing sample was made of sorted CD4+, CD8+, or CD8+CD57+ T cells (not recorded which) from PBMCs. The source of this sequence is a human donor with aplastic anemia. This CDR3 is CASRGPRELFF. CDR3 coding DNA: TGTGCCAGCAGGGGCCCCCGGGAGCTGTTTTTT.